The rows below give T cell receptor beta chains drawn from one sample of a study of blood T cell repertoires in COVID-19. Using immunoSEQ multiplex PCR, the repertoire was profiled, and TCRdb retains in-frame clones only, with some absent. The data hold under 250,000 clones, with about 83% observed a single time. The sample was peripheral blood. The receptors here all came from a man between 40 and 49 years old with active or convalescent COVID-19. Both conserved end residues are part of each CDR3. The order of the fields is V gene, J gene, clone size, D gene, CDR3 DNA, CDR3 protein. The D gene is left open where the match is weak. The size entry is marked missing in some rows and otherwise reads once, few, many or a size class.

v_call: TRBV18
j_call: TRBJ1-2
clone_size: -
d_call: -
cdr3_nt: TGTGCCAGCTCCCCCGGGACAAACTATGGCTACACCTTC
cdr3_aa: CASSPGTNYGYTF

v_call: TRBV6-5
j_call: TRBJ1-4
clone_size: -
d_call: -
cdr3_nt: TGTGCCAGCACTAAATCCACTAATGAAAAACTGTTTTTT
cdr3_aa: CASTKSTNEKLFF

v_call: TRBV11-3
j_call: TRBJ1-2
clone_size: -
d_call: TRBD1
cdr3_nt: TGTGCCAGCAGCCGATTGGACAGGGAAGATGGCTACACCTTC
cdr3_aa: CASSRLDREDGYTF

v_call: TRBV18
j_call: TRBJ1-6
clone_size: -
d_call: TRBD1
cdr3_nt: TGTGCCAGCTCGCCGGGACAGAATAATTCACCCCTCCACTTT
cdr3_aa: CASSPGQNNSPLHF

v_call: TRBV7-2
j_call: TRBJ2-2
clone_size: -
d_call: -
cdr3_nt: TGTGCCAGCAGCTTAGATCCCTCCAGTTCCGGGGAGCTGTTTTTT
cdr3_aa: CASSLDPSSSGELFF

v_call: TRBV3-1/TRBV3-2
j_call: TRBJ1-6
clone_size: -
d_call: -
cdr3_nt: TGTGCCAGCAGCCAAGGACAGTACTCTATGGATTCACCCCTCCACTTT
cdr3_aa: CASSQGQYSMDSPLHF

v_call: TRBV5-5
j_call: TRBJ1-5
clone_size: -
d_call: TRBD1
cdr3_nt: TGTGCCAGCAGCTTGGATGTGACAGGGCGTTATCAGCCCCAGCATTTT
cdr3_aa: CASSLDVTGRYQPQHF

v_call: TRBV5-8
j_call: TRBJ1-3
clone_size: -
d_call: -
cdr3_nt: TGTGCCAGCAGTGGGCGTGTGACTAATGGAAACACCATATATTTT
cdr3_aa: CASSGRVTNGNTIYF

v_call: TRBV6-5
j_call: TRBJ1-6
clone_size: -
d_call: TRBD1
cdr3_nt: TGTGCCACTGCAGGGGGGCGCGGTTCACCCCTCCACTTT
cdr3_aa: CATAGGRGSPLHF

v_call: TRBV28
j_call: TRBJ1-5
clone_size: -
d_call: -
cdr3_nt: TGTGCCAGCAGTTTTGACCGCGGAGGCAATCAGCCCCAGCATTTT
cdr3_aa: CASSFDRGGNQPQHF

v_call: TRBV11-3
j_call: TRBJ2-7
clone_size: -
d_call: TRBD2
cdr3_nt: TGTGCCAGCAGCTTAGAAGTCGAGGGAGGGTACGAGCAGTACTTC
cdr3_aa: CASSLEVEGGYEQYF

v_call: TRBV18
j_call: TRBJ2-6
clone_size: -
d_call: -
cdr3_nt: TGTGCCAGCTCACCAGCGGCAGGGTCAACTGACGTCCTGACTTTC
cdr3_aa: CASSPAAGSTDVLTF

v_call: TRBV3-1/TRBV3-2
j_call: TRBJ1-1
clone_size: -
d_call: TRBD1
cdr3_nt: TGTGCCAGCAGCCACTTCCGGGACAGGGACACTGAAGCTTTCTTT
cdr3_aa: CASSHFRDRDTEAFF

v_call: TRBV7-9
j_call: TRBJ2-1
clone_size: -
d_call: -
cdr3_nt: TGTGCCAGCAGCTACGGGGCGGGATCCGCCCTTGAGCAGTTCTTC
cdr3_aa: CASSYGAGSALEQFF

v_call: TRBV6-1
j_call: TRBJ2-1
clone_size: -
d_call: TRBD1
cdr3_nt: TGTGCCAGCAGTGAACCGAGGACAGGGGGGAATGAGCAGTTCTTC
cdr3_aa: CASSEPRTGGNEQFF

v_call: TRBV5-1
j_call: TRBJ2-7
clone_size: -
d_call: -
cdr3_nt: TGCGCCAGCAGCTGGTCGGGAGGGGGCTTCTCTGAGCAGTACTTC
cdr3_aa: CASSWSGGGFSEQYF

v_call: TRBV29-1
j_call: TRBJ2-7
clone_size: -
d_call: TRBD2
cdr3_nt: TGCAGCGCCACGGGACTATTCTACGAGCAGTACTTC
cdr3_aa: CSATGLFYEQYF

v_call: TRBV3-1/TRBV3-2
j_call: TRBJ1-2
clone_size: -
d_call: TRBD1
cdr3_nt: TGTGCCAGCAGCCCCGTTTCAGGGGGACAGGGAAGTGGCTACACCTTC
cdr3_aa: CASSPVSGGQGSGYTF

v_call: TRBV10-3
j_call: TRBJ1-2
clone_size: -
d_call: -
cdr3_nt: TGTGCCATCAGTGAGCCGGGGTTCTATGGCTACACCTTC
cdr3_aa: CAISEPGFYGYTF

v_call: TRBV5-6
j_call: TRBJ2-1
clone_size: -
d_call: TRBD2
cdr3_nt: TGTGCCAGCAGCTCGCCTAGCGGCTCCTACAATGAGCAGTTCTTC
cdr3_aa: CASSSPSGSYNEQFF

v_call: TRBV7-2
j_call: TRBJ2-5
clone_size: -
d_call: TRBD2
cdr3_nt: TGTGCCAGCAGCGCAATGCCGGGAGGGACCCAAGAGACCCAGTACTTC
cdr3_aa: CASSAMPGGTQETQYF

v_call: TRBV6-5
j_call: TRBJ1-1
clone_size: -
d_call: -
cdr3_nt: TGTGCCAGCAGTTACCAGGGGAACACTGAAGCTTTCTTT
cdr3_aa: CASSYQGNTEAFF

v_call: TRBV4-2
j_call: TRBJ2-1
clone_size: -
d_call: TRBD2
cdr3_nt: TGTGCCAGCAGCCAAGATCTAGCGGGAGGATGGAATGAGCAGTTCTTC
cdr3_aa: CASSQDLAGGWNEQFF

v_call: TRBV29-1
j_call: TRBJ2-3
clone_size: -
d_call: TRBD2
cdr3_nt: TGCAGCGTTGAACTAGCGGGAGAAGGGGATACGCAGTATTTT
cdr3_aa: CSVELAGEGDTQYF

v_call: TRBV10-2
j_call: TRBJ2-1
clone_size: -
d_call: TRBD2
cdr3_nt: TGCGCCAGCAAGAGCGGCGGGGGGGCTTTTGAGCAGTTCTTC
cdr3_aa: CASKSGGGAFEQFF

v_call: TRBV18
j_call: TRBJ1-1
clone_size: -
d_call: -
cdr3_nt: TGTGCCAGCTCACCGGGGGGATATAGGACTGAAGCTTTCTTT
cdr3_aa: CASSPGGYRTEAFF

v_call: TRBV6-2/TRBV6-3
j_call: TRBJ1-1
clone_size: -
d_call: -
cdr3_nt: TGTGCCAGCAGTGCCAGGGTCGCCACTGAAGCTTTCTTT
cdr3_aa: CASSARVATEAFF

v_call: TRBV7-9
j_call: TRBJ1-2
clone_size: -
d_call: TRBD1
cdr3_nt: TGTGCCAGCACCCTCGGGACAGACTATGGCTACACCTTC
cdr3_aa: CASTLGTDYGYTF

v_call: TRBV24-1
j_call: TRBJ1-1
clone_size: few
d_call: -
cdr3_nt: TGTGCCACCAGTGATCCAGGAACAGGGAACACTGAAGCTTTCTTT
cdr3_aa: CATSDPGTGNTEAFF

v_call: TRBV5-8
j_call: TRBJ1-5
clone_size: once
d_call: TRBD1
cdr3_nt: TGTGCCAGCAGCGAGGGGGCGGACAGGGGTATGCGGAGCAATCAGCCCCAGCATTTT
cdr3_aa: CASSEGADRGMRSNQPQHF

v_call: TRBV19
j_call: TRBJ1-2
clone_size: -
d_call: TRBD1
cdr3_nt: TGTGCCAGTAGTACACGAAGACAGGGGGCCGATGGCTACACCTTC
cdr3_aa: CASSTRRQGADGYTF

v_call: TRBV7-8
j_call: TRBJ2-1
clone_size: once
d_call: -
cdr3_nt: TGTGCCAGCAGCTTCCGGGGGGCCTTACTTTACAATGAGCAGTTCTTC
cdr3_aa: CASSFRGALLYNEQFF

v_call: TRBV19
j_call: TRBJ2-2
clone_size: few
d_call: -
cdr3_nt: TGTGCCAGTAGAGAGGACTCTCCTACCGGGGAGCTGTTTTTT
cdr3_aa: CASREDSPTGELFF

v_call: TRBV5-6
j_call: TRBJ2-2
clone_size: -
d_call: -
cdr3_nt: TGTGCCAGCAGCTTGGCGGGAGAGGGTGTGAAGGAGCTGTTTTTT
cdr3_aa: CASSLAGEGVKELFF

v_call: TRBV6-2/TRBV6-3
j_call: TRBJ1-5
clone_size: -
d_call: -
cdr3_nt: TGTGCCAGCAGTTATGGAGGGTCAGGGTTTCGTCAGCCCCAGCATTTT
cdr3_aa: CASSYGGSGFRQPQHF

v_call: TRBV7-2
j_call: TRBJ1-4
clone_size: -
d_call: TRBD1
cdr3_nt: TGTGCCAGCAGCTCGCCGGGACAGGGGCCTGAAAAACTGTTTTTT
cdr3_aa: CASSSPGQGPEKLFF

v_call: TRBV7-2
j_call: TRBJ1-6
clone_size: -
d_call: -
cdr3_nt: TGTGCCAGCAGCTTATCAGGGTACACTTCACCCCTCCACTTT
cdr3_aa: CASSLSGYTSPLHF

v_call: TRBV7-9
j_call: TRBJ2-1
clone_size: -
d_call: -
cdr3_nt: TGTGCCAGCAGCTTAGAACGCACTATAATGAATGAGCAGTTCTTC
cdr3_aa: CASSLERTIMNEQFF

v_call: TRBV6-5
j_call: TRBJ1-1
clone_size: -
d_call: -
cdr3_nt: TGTGCCAGCAGGCCTGCGTCCCCCGGGAGGACTGAAGCTTTCTTT
cdr3_aa: CASRPASPGRTEAFF

v_call: TRBV11-3
j_call: TRBJ2-3
clone_size: -
d_call: TRBD2
cdr3_nt: TGTGCCAGCAGATCGGGAGGGAGGACAGATACGCAGTATTTT
cdr3_aa: CASRSGGRTDTQYF

v_call: TRBV5-5
j_call: TRBJ2-2
clone_size: -
d_call: -
cdr3_nt: TGTGCCAGCAGCAGAAACAGGGACCCTGGAGAGGAGCTGTTTTTT
cdr3_aa: CASSRNRDPGEELFF

v_call: TRBV2
j_call: TRBJ1-1
clone_size: -
d_call: TRBD1
cdr3_nt: TGTGCCAGCAGGACAGGACAGGGAATTTCAGGCACTGAAGCTTTCTTT
cdr3_aa: CASRTGQGISGTEAFF

v_call: TRBV14
j_call: TRBJ1-2
clone_size: -
d_call: -
cdr3_nt: TGTGCCAGCAGCCAAGATTGGGGGGGATATGGCTACACCTTC
cdr3_aa: CASSQDWGGYGYTF

v_call: TRBV14
j_call: TRBJ1-6
clone_size: -
d_call: -
cdr3_nt: TGTGCCAGCAGCCAAGCGAGGGCCTCCTATAATTCACCCCTCCACTTT
cdr3_aa: CASSQARASYNSPLHF

v_call: TRBV4-2
j_call: TRBJ1-4
clone_size: -
d_call: -
cdr3_nt: TGTGCCAGCAGCCAAGATTGGGAGCATAATGAAAAACTGTTTTTT
cdr3_aa: CASSQDWEHNEKLFF

v_call: TRBV6-2/TRBV6-3
j_call: TRBJ2-5
clone_size: -
d_call: TRBD1
cdr3_nt: TGTGCCAGCACCCCGACAGGGTTTGGCCAAGAGACCCAGTACTTC
cdr3_aa: CASTPTGFGQETQYF

v_call: TRBV12-3/TRBV12-4
j_call: TRBJ2-1
clone_size: few
d_call: -
cdr3_nt: TGTGCCAGCAGTCTATCTAGTATTTTGACGTTCTTC
cdr3_aa: CASSLSSILTFF

v_call: TRBV2
j_call: TRBJ1-3
clone_size: -
d_call: TRBD1
cdr3_nt: TGTGCCAGCAGTGGAACAGGGGCTGGAAACACCATATATTTT
cdr3_aa: CASSGTGAGNTIYF

v_call: TRBV4-2
j_call: TRBJ2-2
clone_size: -
d_call: TRBD2
cdr3_nt: TGTGCCAGCAGCCAAGCAGGCGGGAGCGGCACCGGGGAGCTGTTTTTT
cdr3_aa: CASSQAGGSGTGELFF

v_call: TRBV14
j_call: TRBJ2-1
clone_size: -
d_call: TRBD2
cdr3_nt: TGTGCCAGCAGCCAAGCCGTGACTAGCCAAAGCTCCTACAATGAGCAGTTCTTC
cdr3_aa: CASSQAVTSQSSYNEQFF

v_call: TRBV18
j_call: TRBJ1-2
clone_size: -
d_call: -
cdr3_nt: TGTGCCAGCTCGCCCCCCGGACAGAAATATGGCTACACCTTC
cdr3_aa: CASSPPGQKYGYTF

v_call: TRBV18
j_call: TRBJ1-1
clone_size: -
d_call: -
cdr3_nt: TGTGCCAGCTCACCACTTCGGGACACTGAAGCTTTCTTT
cdr3_aa: CASSPLRDTEAFF

v_call: TRBV21-1
j_call: TRBJ1-2
clone_size: -
d_call: -
cdr3_nt: TGTGCCAGCAGCCGACAGGGTAGGTATGGCTACACCTTC
cdr3_aa: CASSRQGRYGYTF

v_call: TRBV7-8
j_call: TRBJ2-3
clone_size: -
d_call: -
cdr3_nt: TGTGCCAGCACCGGACAGCCCCGGGTCCCCACAGATACGCAGTATTTT
cdr3_aa: CASTGQPRVPTDTQYF

v_call: TRBV7-2
j_call: TRBJ2-5
clone_size: -
d_call: TRBD2
cdr3_nt: TGTGCCAGCAGCGACATCAGTGGGGGGGGAGGAGAGACCCAGTACTTC
cdr3_aa: CASSDISGGGGETQYF

v_call: TRBV4-3
j_call: TRBJ1-6
clone_size: -
d_call: -
cdr3_nt: TGCGCCAGCAGCCAAGATGGTTGGGCAGGGTTAAATTCACCCCTCCACTTT
cdr3_aa: CASSQDGWAGLNSPLHF

v_call: TRBV24-1
j_call: TRBJ1-1
clone_size: -
d_call: -
cdr3_nt: TGTGCCACCAGGGGGGACTCGGGGACTGAAGCTTTCTTT
cdr3_aa: CATRGDSGTEAFF

v_call: TRBV13
j_call: TRBJ1-1
clone_size: once
d_call: -
cdr3_nt: TGTGCCAGCAGCTTAGCAGGGGTCGACACTGAAGCTTTCTTT
cdr3_aa: CASSLAGVDTEAFF

v_call: TRBV6-1
j_call: TRBJ2-1
clone_size: -
d_call: -
cdr3_nt: TGTGCCAGCAGTGAAGGTCTAGCGAGCAACTTCTACAATGAGCAGTTCTTC
cdr3_aa: CASSEGLASNFYNEQFF